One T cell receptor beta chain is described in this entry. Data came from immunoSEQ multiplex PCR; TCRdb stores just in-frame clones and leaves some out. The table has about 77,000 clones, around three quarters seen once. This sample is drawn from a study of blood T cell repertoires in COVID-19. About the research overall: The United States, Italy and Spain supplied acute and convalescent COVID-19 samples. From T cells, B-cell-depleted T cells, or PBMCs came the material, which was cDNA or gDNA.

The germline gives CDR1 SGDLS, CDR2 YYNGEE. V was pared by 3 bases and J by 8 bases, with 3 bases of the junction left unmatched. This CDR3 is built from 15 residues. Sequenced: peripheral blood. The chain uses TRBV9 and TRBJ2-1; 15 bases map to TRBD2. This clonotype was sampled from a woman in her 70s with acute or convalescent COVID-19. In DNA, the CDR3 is TGTGCCAGCAGCGAGGGACTAGCGGGGGGCCATGAGCAGTTCTTC. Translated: CASSEGLAGGHEQFF. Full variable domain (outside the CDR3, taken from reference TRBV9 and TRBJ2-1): DSGVTQTPKHLITATGQRVTLRCSPRSGDLSVYWYQQSLDQGLQFLIQYYNGEERAKGNILERFSAQQFPDLHSELNLSSLELGDSALYFCASSEGLAGGHEQFFGPGTRLTVL.